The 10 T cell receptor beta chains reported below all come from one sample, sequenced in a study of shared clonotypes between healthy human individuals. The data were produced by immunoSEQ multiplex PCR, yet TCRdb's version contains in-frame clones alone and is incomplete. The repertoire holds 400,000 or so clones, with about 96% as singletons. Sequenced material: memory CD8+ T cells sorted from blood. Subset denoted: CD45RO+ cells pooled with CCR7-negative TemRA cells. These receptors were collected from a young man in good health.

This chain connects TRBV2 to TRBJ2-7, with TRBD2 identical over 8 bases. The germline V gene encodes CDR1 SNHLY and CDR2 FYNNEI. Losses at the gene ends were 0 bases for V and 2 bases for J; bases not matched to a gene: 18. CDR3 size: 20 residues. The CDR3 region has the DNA TGTGCCAGCAGTGAAGCGCTGTTCGGGAGGGCCTTTCCCACAACCTACGAGCAGTACTTC. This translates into CASSEALFGRAFPTTYEQYF.

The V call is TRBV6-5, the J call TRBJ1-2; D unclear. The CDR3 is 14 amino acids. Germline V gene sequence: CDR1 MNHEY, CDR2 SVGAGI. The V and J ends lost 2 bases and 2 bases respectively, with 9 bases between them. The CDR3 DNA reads TGTGCCAGCAGTTACACTAGGGCCAACTATGGCTACACCTTC. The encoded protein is CASSYTRANYGYTF.

The CDR3 DNA reads as TGCGCCAGCAGCTCTGGACAGGGCTACAAAGCTTTCTTT. As protein: CASSSGQGYKAFF. This chain joins TRBV5-1 and TRBJ1-1, with 8 bases fitting TRBD1. Germline values: CDR1 SGHRS, CDR2 YFSETQ. V lost 3 bases to trimming and J lost 9 bases; unmatched junction nucleotides: 7. CDR3 length: 13 residues.

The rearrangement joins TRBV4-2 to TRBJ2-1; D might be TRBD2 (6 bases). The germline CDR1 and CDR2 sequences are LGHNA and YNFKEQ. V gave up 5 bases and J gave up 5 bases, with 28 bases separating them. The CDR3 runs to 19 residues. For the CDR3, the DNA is TGTGCCAGCAGCGAAAACCCCTTCCGGCGCGGAGGGGTACACAATGAGCAGTTCTTC. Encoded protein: CASSENPFRRGGVHNEQFF.

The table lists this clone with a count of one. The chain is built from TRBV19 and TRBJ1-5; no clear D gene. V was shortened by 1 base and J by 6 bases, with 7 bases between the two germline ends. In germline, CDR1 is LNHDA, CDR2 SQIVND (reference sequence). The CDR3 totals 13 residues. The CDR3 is CASSIGTGQPQHF. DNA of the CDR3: TGTGCCAGTAGTATAGGGACGGGTCAGCCCCAGCATTTT.

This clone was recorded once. CDR3 coding DNA: TGTGCCTGGAGTGTAGGCGGTGCTAGCACAGATACGCAGTATTTT. It translates to CAWSVGGASTDTQYF. The V gene is TRBV30, the J gene TRBJ2-3; D gene unclear. The germline V and J ends were trimmed by 0 bases and 0 bases, with 10 bases remaining between them. The V gene's germline CDR1 is GTSNPN and CDR2 SVGIG (reference sequence). The CDR3 sequence is 15 residues long.

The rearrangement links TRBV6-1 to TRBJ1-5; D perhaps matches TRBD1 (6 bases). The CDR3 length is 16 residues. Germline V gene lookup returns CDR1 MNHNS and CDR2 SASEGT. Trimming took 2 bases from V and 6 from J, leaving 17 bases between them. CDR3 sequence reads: CASSESSSRGGQPQHF. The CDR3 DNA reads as TGTGCCAGCAGTGAATCGAGCAGCAGGGGAGGTCAGCCCCAGCATTTT.

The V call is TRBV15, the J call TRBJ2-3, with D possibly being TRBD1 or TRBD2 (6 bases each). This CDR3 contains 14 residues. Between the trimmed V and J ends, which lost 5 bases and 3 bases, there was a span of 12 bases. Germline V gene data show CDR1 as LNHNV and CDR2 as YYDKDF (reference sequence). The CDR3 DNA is TGTGCCACCAGCCTCGGGGGCGGGACAGATACGCAGTATTTT. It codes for CATSLGGGTDTQYF.

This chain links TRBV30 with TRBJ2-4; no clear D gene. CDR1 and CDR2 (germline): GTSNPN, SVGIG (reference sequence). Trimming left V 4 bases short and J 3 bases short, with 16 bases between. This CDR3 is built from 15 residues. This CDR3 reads CAWTPRAKVKNIQYF. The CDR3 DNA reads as TGTGCCTGGACCCCCCGGGCGAAGGTCAAAAACATTCAGTACTTC.

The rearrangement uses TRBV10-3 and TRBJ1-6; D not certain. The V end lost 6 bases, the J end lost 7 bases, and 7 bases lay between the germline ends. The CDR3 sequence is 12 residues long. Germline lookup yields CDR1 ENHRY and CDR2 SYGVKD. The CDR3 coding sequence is TGTGCCATCAGGGCTACGAATTCACCCCTCCACTTT. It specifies CAIRATNSPLHF.